Listed here are 22 T cell receptor beta chains from one sample, sequenced in a study of blood T cell repertoires in COVID-19. The table came from immunoSEQ multiplex PCR; TCRdb's copy has only in-frame clones and leaves some out. The sample carries about 190,000 clones, over 75% recorded once. The source material was peripheral blood. All receptors derive from a man at least 80 years old with COVID-19, enrolled during active disease.

V and J are TRBV5-6 and TRBJ1-2; no firm D call. V dropped 0 bases and J dropped 7 bases, with 7 bases sitting between them. Germline CDR1 SGHDT, CDR2 YYEEEE. The CDR3 has 12 residues. CDR3 amino acids: CASSLALSGYTF. Written as DNA, the CDR3 is TGTGCCAGCAGCTTGGCCCTGAGTGGCTACACCTTC.

V usage is TRBV25-1 and J usage is TRBJ1-2; 7 bases are a match to TRBD1. The junction had 5 bases not matched to a gene; V was cut back by 9 bases and J by 4 bases. Looked up from germline, CDR1 is MGHDK and CDR2 is SYGVNS. CDR3 length: 12 residues. The CDR3 DNA sequence: TGTGCCAGTAGCCAGGGGGGCTATGGCTACACCTTC. This encodes CASSQGGYGYTF.

Concerning this clone: This may be a read error: a much more frequent sequence differs by one nucleotide. Other DNA sequences within the sample encode an identical CDR3. The chain couples TRBV3-1 (or the pseudogene TRBV3-2) to TRBJ2-2; 9 positions match TRBD2. This CDR3 spans 22 amino acids. Germline V CDR1 and CDR2: LGHDT, YNNKEL (reference sequence). J was trimmed by 4 bases and V by 2 bases; bases with no gene match: 23. The CDR3 region has the DNA TGTGCCAGCAGCCAACATCCATCCGTAGGACTCGCGGGGGGGGCCGGCACCGGGGAGCTGTTTTTT. Amino acids: CASSQHPSVGLAGGAGTGELFF.

The chain has TRBV18 and TRBJ1-2; TRBD1 aligns across 7 bases. Germline CDR1 is KGHSH and CDR2 is LQKENI. V was clipped by 2 bases and J by 7 bases; unmatched bases: 7. The CDR3 is 14 amino acids. The CDR3 DNA follows: TGTGCCAGCTCACCAGGAGGGGGCATCGTTGGCTACACCTTC. Translation: CASSPGGGIVGYTF.

The gene calls are TRBV3-1 (or the pseudogene TRBV3-2) and TRBJ2-2, with a possible D match to TRBD2 (7 bases). The CDR3 contains 16 residues. CDR1 is LGHDT and CDR2 is YNNKEL in the germline V gene (reference sequence). Trimming stripped 3 bases from V and 6 bases from J, with 17 bases between. CDR3 coding DNA: TGTGCCAGCAGCCAGGTTCTCCGGGGGGCGGCCGGGGAGCTGTTTTTT. Translating gives CASSQVLRGAAGELFF.

The chain joins TRBV11-2 to TRBJ1-6; possibly TRBD1 for D (6 bases). In germline, CDR1 is SGHAT, CDR2 FQNNGV. The CDR3 runs to 12 residues. V lost 9 bases to trimming and J lost 8 bases, with 11 bases between them. CDR3: CASTDSYSPLHF. CDR3 coding DNA: TGTGCCAGTACGGACAGTTATTCACCCCTCCACTTT.

This clone was observed a few times. V is TRBV9 and J is TRBJ2-1, with D possibly being TRBD2 (5 bases). The CDR3 is 15 residues long. V was cut by 3 bases and J by 6 bases, with 16 bases left in between. Germline assignment: CDR1 SGDLS and CDR2 YYNGEE. The CDR3 coding sequence is TGTGCCAGCAGCGAGACTCCTCAGGCGGGCAATGAGCAGTTCTTC. Its translation is CASSETPQAGNEQFF. Full variable domain (remainder filled in from reference TRBV9 and TRBJ2-1): DSGVTQTPKHLITATGQRVTLRCSPRSGDLSVYWYQQSLDQGLQFLIQYYNGEERAKGNILERFSAQQFPDLHSELNLSSLELGDSALYFCASSETPQAGNEQFFGPGTRLTVL.

The CDR3 sequence: CASSGQPAGTDTQYF. CDR3 sequence (DNA): TGTGCCAGCAGCGGACAGCCAGCAGGCACAGATACGCAGTATTTT. The chain links TRBV9 to TRBJ2-3, with a weak D call TRBD1 (5 bases). The CDR3 loop spans 15 amino acids. V was cut by 3 bases and J by 1 base, with 12 bases left in between. CDR1 is SGDLS, CDR2 YYNGEE, per germline.

The rearrangement joins TRBV2 to TRBJ1-2; 10 bases agree with TRBD1. The CDR3 consists of 16 residues. With 8 bases clipped from V and 4 bases from J, the junction kept 13 bases outside the gene matches. The germline V gene encodes CDR1 SNHLY and CDR2 FYNNEI. CDR3 in DNA: TGTGCCAGCCGCAAAGCTGGGGACAGGGGACGCTATGGCTACACCTTC. Amino acids: CASRKAGDRGRYGYTF.

The V and J genes are TRBV5-1 and TRBJ1-4; D unresolved. Germline lookup yields CDR1 SGHRS and CDR2 YFSETQ. The CDR3 totals 15 residues. V was pared by 0 bases and J by 0 bases, with 6 bases between. In nucleotides, the CDR3 is TGCGCCAGCAGCTTGGATCCAGCAACTAATGAAAAACTGTTTTTT. Translating gives CASSLDPATNEKLFF.

On this clone itself: The same CDR3 is also encoded by other DNA sequences in this sample. The chain employs TRBV5-1 and TRBJ1-2, with 9 bases fitting TRBD1. CDR1 is SGHRS and CDR2 is YFSETQ in the germline V gene. The CDR3 extends over 13 amino acids. With 0 bases clipped from V and 6 bases from J, the junction kept 0 bases outside the gene matches. The CDR3 sequence: CASSLGQGDGYTF. CDR3 DNA sequence: TGCGCCAGCAGCTTGGGACAGGGGGATGGCTACACCTTC.

This clone was picked up one time. The genes are TRBV9 and TRBJ2-3; 8 nucleotides line up with TRBD2. Per germline, CDR1 SGDLS and CDR2 YYNGEE. There are 15 residues in the CDR3. Unmatched junction bases numbered 8, after V lost 6 bases and J lost 2 bases. CDR3 sequence reads: CASTTTSGHTDTQYF. CDR3 sequence (DNA): TGTGCCAGCACCACTACTAGCGGACACACAGATACGCAGTATTTT.

The V call is TRBV10-3, the J call TRBJ1-1; D uncertain. This CDR3 has 13 residues. The germline V gene encodes CDR1 ENHRY and CDR2 SYGVKD. V was trimmed by 7 bases and J by 5 bases, leaving 14 bases between them. The CDR3 nucleotides are TGTGCCATCAAGGAGGGAGGGAATACTGAAGCTTTCTTT. Amino acids: CAIKEGGNTEAFF.

This sequence joins TRBV7-2 and TRBJ1-1; TRBD1 matches at 7 bases. The CDR3 runs to 13 residues. Germline values: CDR1 SGHTA, CDR2 FQGNSA. Trimming cost V 5 bases and J 4 bases; bases outside gene matches: 4. CDR3 DNA sequence: TGTGCCAGCAGCCCCGGGACAGCCACTGAAGCTTTCTTT. Encoded protein: CASSPGTATEAFF.

The V gene is TRBV19, the J gene TRBJ2-3; TRBD1 agrees at 7 bases. The CDR3 totals 15 residues. J was trimmed by 4 bases and V by 3 bases; bases with no gene match: 7. Germline V gene sequence: CDR1 LNHDA, CDR2 SQIVND (reference sequence). Here the CDR3 DNA reads TGTGCCAGTAGTATCGGGGACAGAGGCTCAGATACGCAGTATTTT. Encoded protein: CASSIGDRGSDTQYF. Full variable domain (remainder filled in from reference TRBV19 and TRBJ2-3): DGGITQSPKYLFRKEGQNVTLSCEQNLNHDAMYWYRQDPGQGLRLIYYSQIVNDFQKGDIAEGYSVSREKKESFPLTVTSAQKNPTAFYLCASSIGDRGSDTQYFGPGTRLTVL.

Concerning this clone: The same CDR3 is also encoded by other DNA sequences in this sample. The chain recombines TRBV18 with TRBJ2-5; 7 bases are a match to TRBD1. The length of the CDR3 is 15 residues. Per germline, CDR1 KGHSH and CDR2 LQKENI. The trim removed 3 bases at V and 2 bases at J, leaving 6 bases unmatched. The CDR3 coding sequence is TGTGCCAGCTCACCGGTTGCAGGGGGACAAGAGACCCAGTACTTC. This codes for CASSPVAGGQETQYF. Combining the CDR3 with reference TRBV18 and TRBJ2-5 gives the whole variable domain NAGVMQNPRHLVRRRGQEARLRCSPMKGHSHVYWYRQLPEEGLKFMVYLQKENIIDESGMPKERFSAEFPKEGPSILRIQQVVRGDSAAYFCASSPVAGGQETQYFGPGTRLLVL.

The rearrangement links TRBV10-3 to TRBJ2-2, with 8 bases that match TRBD1. V lost 3 bases and J lost 3; bases outside the gene matches: 3. This CDR3 comprises 15 residues. Per the germline V gene, CDR1 is ENHRY and CDR2 is SYGVKD. CDR3 amino acids: CAISEYRGDTGELFF. CDR3 coding DNA: TGTGCCATCAGTGAATACAGGGGGGACACCGGGGAGCTGTTTTTT.

The V gene is TRBV14, the J gene TRBJ1-1, with TRBD1 identical over 10 bases. With V trimmed by 2 bases and J by 5 bases, 11 bases remained unmatched. CDR3 size: 17 residues. Germline CDR1 SGHDN, CDR2 FVKESK. This CDR3 is CASSQFLTGGRGTEAFF. The CDR3 DNA reads as TGTGCCAGCAGCCAATTTCTGACAGGGGGCAGGGGAACTGAAGCTTTCTTT. The full variable domain, in which reference TRBV14 and TRBJ1-1 provide the parts outside the CDR3, is EAGVTQFPSHSVIEKGQTVTLRCDPISGHDNLYWYRRVMGKEIKFLLHFVKESKQDESGMPNNRFLAERTGGTYSTLKVQPAELEDSGVYFCASSQFLTGGRGTEAFFGQGTRLTVV.

This clone has just one count. The junction shows a germline mismatch at one end, possibly a read error. The chain is built from TRBV5-4 and TRBJ2-3; 7 nucleotides align to TRBD1. CDR3 length equals 14 residues. The V gene's germline CDR1 is SGHNT and CDR2 YYREEE (reference sequence). CDR3 protein: CTSSRDRYTDTQYF. CDR3 nucleotide sequence: TGTACCAGCAGCAGGGACAGATACACAGATACGCAGTATTTT.

This chain connects TRBV15 to TRBJ2-5; 7 bases match TRBD1. The germline CDR1 and CDR2 sequences are LNHNV and YYDKDF (reference sequence). The CDR3 has 14 amino acids. J was trimmed by 2 bases and V by 7 bases; bases with no gene match: 7. The CDR3 sequence: CATNRGLSQETQYF. The CDR3 nucleotides are TGTGCCACCAACAGGGGCTTGAGTCAAGAGACCCAGTACTTC.

The chain joins TRBV10-3 to TRBJ2-2; 7 positions agree with TRBD1. CDR1 is ENHRY, CDR2 SYGVKD, per germline. V lost 6 bases to trimming and J lost 10 bases; unmatched junction nucleotides: 2. The CDR3 is made up of 11 amino acids. The CDR3 DNA reads TGTGCCATCAGAGGACAGGAGGAGCTGTTTTTT. Its protein is CAIRGQEELFF.

The chain employs TRBV11-3 and TRBJ1-2, with D tentatively TRBD1 (6 bases). The V end was cut by 5 bases, the J end by 4 bases, with 14 bases between. This CDR3 comprises 14 residues. Germline CDR1 SGHNT, CDR2 YENEEA. For the CDR3, the DNA is TGTGCCAGCAGCCCCGGGGGGGCGAGCTATGGCTACACCTTC. This translates into CASSPGGASYGYTF.